This T cell receptor beta chain appears in the sequencing data of a study of cytomegalovirus exposure and HLA in healthy donors (dated by TCRdb to about 2017). About the full investigation: In an earlier analysis of about 560 of the donors, under 300 Gb of sequence data and 117 million unique TCR beta sequences from 180 million or so T cells were reported. The study aimed to test whether signatures of past pathogen exposure could be identified by cataloging public T cell receptors. About 280 gigabases of sequencing data and around 88 million unique TCR sequences made up an early release that covered approximately 700 HLA-typed donors. Using immunosequencing, the study profiled T cell repertoires from 666 subjects and related those repertoires to cytomegalovirus serostatus. Alongside the repertoire data, information on donor age, sex, ethnicity and CMV serostatus was compiled. Class I and class II HLA loci were covered by the typing at four-digit resolution. A separate validation cohort of roughly 130 different subjects was used in addition to the 666-subject first cohort. To decide whether each TCR beta V gene segment behaved as functional or pseudogenic, an earlier analysis of some 600 of the donors relied on high-throughput TCR beta sequencing. A few DR-DQ haplotypes were treated as single units for association and clustering because of strong linkage in the cohort. Every discovery cohort repertoire had been produced on one sequencing platform. Rather than drawing on any new phenotypic data, the later analysis identified candidate immune exposures from TCR beta sequences and the way those sequences occurred across donors. To predict cytomegalovirus infection status, the study combined high-throughput TCR immunosequencing, statistical association of individual TCRs with disease status, and machine learning. In a later analysis, previously published TCR beta repertoires from 666 donors were re-analyzed and high-resolution HLA genotyping was added so that TCR occurrence patterns could be studied. The number of typed donors differed by locus: about 620-640 for A, B, C, DRB1 and DQB1; 500 to 550 for DQA1; about 600 for DPA1; and about 470 for DPB1. Among the roughly 370 genotyped donors, about 83% belonged to the genetic ancestry cluster associated with self-reported Caucasian donors. A later genetic analysis took genome-wide SNP genotypes for 398 of the 666 donors and used that subset as a discovery cohort. Among around 400 genotyped donors of the cohort, an average of approximately 230,000 unique TCR beta nucleotide sequences were sequenced per donor, roughly a sixth of them non-productive. On the study overall, not on this receptor specifically: Because counts were too low, about 18 rarely observed V segments, including chromosome 9 orphons, were left out of the earlier analysis of approximately 500 of the donors. Correlated functional status among segregating V segments might be attributable to linkage disequilibrium, but an unknown experimental factor could not be ruled out. The cohort was sequenced for TCR beta chains only, and without alpha or paired-chain data the features that could be detected were limited. When HLA alleles, especially DR and DQ, strongly co-occurred, attributing TCR associations to individual alleles was difficult. A further reported finding was that TCR beta sequences accurately predicted the HLA-A and HLA-B alleles for most subjects in the first cohort. Immune exposure information for the cohort was limited to CMV serostatus. Most CMV-associated TCR beta chains appeared to be HLA-restricted in a later analysis, and the HLA associations seemed to be driven largely by CMV exposure. A group of highly shared sequence variants was considered likely to be a technical artifact of the sequencing pipeline. Roughly uniform sequencing depth across donors was assumed in presence/absence analyses, although this assumption may not hold. Broadly in line with IMGT annotations, most TCR beta V segments showed up in productive rearrangements about 87% or about 30% of the time in an earlier analysis of several hundred of the donors. Most TCR sequences were observed very rarely across donors, whereas some public TCRs were present in many individuals. In a later analysis, 15,000 to 20,000 TCR beta sequences were associated with specific HLA alleles at a false discovery rate of 0.05. In a later genetic analysis, a missense DCLRE1C variant was associated with V-gene and J-gene trimming of TCR beta chains, and the association was replicated in an independent cohort. In a later analysis, HLA-associated TCR beta chains showed more clonal expansion and lower generation probabilities than non-associated chains that were equally common. A later analysis found that TCR association rates varied across HLA loci, with DRB1 alleles showing the most associated TCRs and HLA-C alleles the fewest. The study listed 150 to 200 TCR beta chains as associated with cytomegalovirus. The authors suggested that the approach could potentially be extended to other disease states and immunological phenotypes. Compared with the approximately 670-donor mean, donors in an Asian-associated ancestry cluster had fewer N-insertions in productive TCRs, according to a later genetic analysis. Because some donors lacked HLA typing at each locus, the association tests relied only on the typed subset. A few of the identified cytomegalovirus-associated TCR beta chains were confirmed in vitro to be specific for cytomegalovirus antigens. According to a later analysis, parvovirus B19, influenza, CMV and Epstein-Barr virus appeared linked to several top co-occurrence clusters. The classifier was reported to diagnose cytomegalovirus status with high specificity and sensitivity in both the original cohort and the validation cohort.

The cohort comprised 550 to 700 healthy bone marrow donors. Cohort members were all nominally healthy when sampled, although unrecorded immune exposures were likely present. The donor tested CMV seropositive, placing the donor among the 289 seropositive members of the cohort. A peripheral blood sample was collected from each donor, and TCR beta sequencing was performed on peripheral blood mononuclear cells. Genomic DNA was extracted from the blood cell samples with the Qiagen DNeasy Blood Extraction Kit. Library construction relied on the immunoSEQ multiplex PCR assay. The multiplex PCR relied on a mix of 60 forward primers for TCR Vbeta segments and 13 reverse primers for TCR Jbeta segments. The CDR3 region of rearranged TCR beta genes was amplified from genomic DNA by a multiplex PCR assay. On the Illumina HiSeq System, the amplified TCR beta libraries were sequenced as 87-base-pair reads. Per the original workflow: A later analysis tallied 75 million to 85 million unique TCR beta chains across the 666 repertoires, and some 12 million of those chains were shared by two or more donors. Raw reads were error-corrected and collapsed into unique sequences by a nearest-neighbor algorithm in which closely related sequences were merged to remove PCR and sequencing errors. To assign V, D and J gene segments, CDR3 sequences were aligned to IMGT reference sequences. For a sequence to be retained, at least a six-nucleotide match to both a V gene segment and a J gene segment was required. Rearrangements were classified as productive when the CDR3 lacked stop codons and remained in frame with V and J, and all other rearrangements were classified as non-productive. CDR3 was defined according to IMGT convention as the region running from the second conserved V-encoded cysteine to the conserved J-encoded phenylalanine. In an earlier analysis of roughly 580 of the donors, sequences lacking an unambiguous match to a single V gene segment were excluded. An earlier analysis of approximately 590 of the donors called V segments functional above 56.7% productive rearrangements and segregating when the between-donor standard deviation exceeded 5%. A statistical classification framework was built to diagnose cytomegalovirus status from the catalog of TCR beta chain sequences. In a later analysis, TCR nucleotide sequences were compared against IMGT/GENE-DB human TR gene sequences so that V and J genes could be assigned. Using the TCRdist pipeline, a later analysis assigned CDR3 sequences along with most-parsimonious VDJ recombination scenarios. In a later analysis, every TCR beta chain was defined by the combination of its CDR3 amino acid sequence and its V-gene family, and reads without a unique V-gene family were dropped. As a way to deal with suspected cross-contamination and a sequencing artifact, a later analysis dropped 450 to 600 nucleotide sequences that were highly shared and had low generation probability. For each public chain, a later analysis derived a clonal expansion index from normalized ranks of inferred template counts within each repertoire. A later analysis computed generation probabilities with a VDJ recombination model fitted to out-of-frame rearrangements, and checked the results against IGoR. Hypergeometric tests were used in a later analysis to score TCR-TCR, TCR-HLA and TCR-CMV co-occurrence, with a repertoire-size bias correction applied to the TCR pairs. False discovery rates were estimated in a later analysis by permuting HLA or CMV assignments 20 times. A later analysis grouped co-occurring TCRs with DBSCAN, adding TCRdist sequence similarity when clustering within HLA-allele-positive subsets. Repertoires with fewer than 30,000 or more than 120,000 public chains were left out of co-occurrence clustering, as were about 5 repertoires with anomalous nucleotide sharing. TCRdb obtained this table from immuneACCESS and retained in-frame rearrangements with V and J assigned. These tables miss some clones; where compared with another copy, unresolved V genes account for less than half of the shortfall, and the remainder is unexplained. The DNA was the basis for D and trimming; V, J and clone size are from that table. The table for this sample lists 100,000 to 130,000 clones; roughly 70% of them were counted only once. About 15% of the sample is taken by the ten largest.

Details on this clone: Its target antigen remains unknown. Base-call qualities are not available, and no considerably larger clone is one nucleotide away.

The sample consisted of PBMCs. The clonotype originates from a woman aged 40 to 50 in good health and CMV-seropositive.

CDR3 protein: CAWSTRRTQYF. The DNA sequence reads TGTGCCTGGAGTACCCGCAGAACCCAGTACTTC. Recombination joined TRBV30 with TRBJ2-5, with the D gene not confidently named. V loses 2 bases, J loses 8 bases, and the germline ends lie 9 bases apart. From the cysteine through the phenylalanine, the CDR3 covers 11 amino acids. The retained sequence is limited to the CDR3, 33 bases, with the frame set at the first base. CDR1 and CDR2, per the germline V gene (reference sequence), are GTSNPN and SVGIG.